The TCR beta chain under discussion was sequenced for a study of beta chain features in type 1 diabetes. The CDR3 contains 16 residues. V lost 5 bases to trimming and J lost 6 bases; unmatched junction nucleotides: 6. Germline assignment: CDR1 SGHAT and CDR2 FQNNGV. What was sequenced were expressed TCRB transcripts, since all of the isolated RNA had been reverse transcribed. Naive, central memory and regulatory T cell samples averaged approximately 3.5 million immunoSEQ reads each. Sequenced by immunoSEQ multiplex PCR; TCRdb stores in-frame clones only, minus some. The table lists roughly 350,000 clones, more than 9.5% of them singletons, with approximately 0.016% in the top ten. General study results and limits: A potential PCR bias toward shorter templates would be equal in patient and control samples.

The table lists this clone with a few counts. The antigen is undetermined. This TCR came from a woman in her 30s in good health. V is TRBV11-2 and J is TRBJ2-1, with 14 positions matching TRBD2. Sequencing was carried out using naive CD4+ T cells from blood. Here the CDR3 reads CASSLGTSGSVNEQFF. DNA for the CDR3: TGTGCCAGCAGCCTCGGGACTAGCGGGAGTGTCAATGAGCAGTTCTTC.